These T cell receptor beta chains were read from a single sample in a study of T cell responses to AZD1222 COVID-19 vaccine. The data were produced by immunoSEQ multiplex PCR, yet TCRdb's version contains in-frame clones alone and is incomplete. The sample lists about 86,000 clones; around 87% were seen once. The sample consisted of peripheral blood, taken 28 days after the second AZD1222 dose. These receptors all stem from an adult who received the AZD1222 COVID-19 vaccine. Both conserved end residues are part of each CDR3.

TRBV11-1	CASSLAGSRREQYF
TRBV18	CASSPDGTTNEKLFF
TRBV15	CATSRVVEDTQYF
TRBV5-1	CASSDDREAFF
TRBV4-1	CASSQDGSGGPGKETQYF
TRBV7-2	CASSARDSGSGNTIYF
TRBV29-1	CSVGRGGPYNEQFF
TRBV19	CASLPGQGMFVNTEAFF
TRBV7-9	CASSLSLYEQYF
TRBV6-5	CASTPGTGTNIQYF
TRBV5-4	CASTQSVNTEAFF
TRBV6-5	CASSYRDNYYGYTF
TRBV6-5	CASSYNSGRADTQYF
TRBV18	CASSPWTGLDEQFF
TRBV7-2	CASSPRGTVAEKLFF
TRBV18	CASSPLGTGSTEAFF
TRBV7-2	CASSPGSYYGYTF
TRBV2	CASIGVRDNSPLHF
TRBV28	CASSRGYEQYF
TRBV7-3	CASSLSSGGSYEQYF
TRBV6-5	CAIHWDRGSSQPQHF
TRBV10-2	CASSDGGYGYTF
TRBV6-1	CASSLRTASGNTIYF
TRBV5-6	CASSLALAWVTGELFF
TRBV6-2/TRBV6-3	CASSYRRANTGELFF
TRBV4-2	CASSQVVGGDTDTQYF
TRBV18	CASSPTDSDYEQYF
TRBV13	CASSPGTGTYEQYF
TRBV15	CATSRGGSNEKLFF
TRBV19	CASSIRTFSGTGDTDTQYF